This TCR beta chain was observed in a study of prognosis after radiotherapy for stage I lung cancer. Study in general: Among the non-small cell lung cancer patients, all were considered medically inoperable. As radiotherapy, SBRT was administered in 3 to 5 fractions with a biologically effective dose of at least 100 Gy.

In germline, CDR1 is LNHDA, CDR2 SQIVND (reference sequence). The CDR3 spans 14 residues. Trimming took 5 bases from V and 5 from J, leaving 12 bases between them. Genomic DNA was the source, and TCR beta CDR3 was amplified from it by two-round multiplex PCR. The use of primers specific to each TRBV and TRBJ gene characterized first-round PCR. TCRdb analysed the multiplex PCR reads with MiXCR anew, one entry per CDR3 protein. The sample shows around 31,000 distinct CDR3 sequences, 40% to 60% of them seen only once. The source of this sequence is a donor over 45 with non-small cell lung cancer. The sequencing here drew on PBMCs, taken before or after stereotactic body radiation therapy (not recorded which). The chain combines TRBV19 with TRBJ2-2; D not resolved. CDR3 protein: CASSAQQWTGELFF. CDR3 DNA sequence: TGTGCCAGTAGTGCCCAACAGTGGACCGGGGAGCTGTTTTTT.